This TCR beta chain was captured by sequencing in a study of regulatory T cells in long-lasting Graves disease. Time point meaning: newly diagnosed GD, antithyroid drugs for less than 3 months. The TCR library used RNA extracted from PBMCs. Building of the TCR beta libraries involved iRepertoire HTBI primers and Arm-PCR of CDR3 regions. TCRdb re-analysed the multiplex PCR reads in MiXCR, keeping a single row per CDR3 protein. The sample holds over 450,000 distinct CDR3 sequences, 9.5% to 15% seen once. The sample holds many counts of this clonotype. This CDR3 spans 15 amino acids. V was clipped by 1 base and J by 7 bases; unmatched bases: 7. In germline, CDR1 is SEHNR, CDR2 FQNEAQ (reference sequence). This sample was shared with a second study, whose subject was T cells in Graves' hyperthyroidism and ophthalmopathy. That source adds: Together with thyroid ultrasound, orbital computed tomography, serum thyroxine and TRAb, clinical symptoms were used for diagnoses.

The receptor was derived from a woman aged 30 to 39 with Graves disease. This specimen consisted of peripheral blood mononuclear cells (PBMCs), obtained at new diagnosis, from a patient treated with antithyroid drugs. The chain links TRBV7-9 to TRBJ2-7, with TRBD2 identical over 10 bases. CDR3 in DNA: TGTGCCAGCAGCTTAGGTTCTGGACTAGCGGCGGAGCAGTACTTC. Residues: CASSLGSGLAAEQYF.